Listed below are T cell receptor beta chains from one sample, sequenced in a study of blood T cell repertoires in COVID-19. This table comes from immunoSEQ multiplex PCR, and its TCRdb copy is limited to in-frame clones, with some not included. The sample lists 45,000 to 55,000 clones, 83% occurring once. Sequenced input: peripheral blood. The source of these receptors is a human donor in a cohort sampled during active COVID-19. CDR3s include the opening cysteine and the closing phenylalanine or tryptophan. The D gene is left open where the match is weak. Size is stated for part of the rows, as once, few or many counts, or as a class when the clone is expanded.

D,size,J,V,CDR3,DNA
TRBD1,-,TRBJ1-5,TRBV7-9,CASSLGTGGDQPQHF,TGTGCCAGCAGCTTAGGGACAGGGGGGGATCAGCCCCAGCATTTT
-,-,TRBJ2-5,TRBV5-5,CASSFTWPGAQETQYF,TGTGCCAGCAGCTTTACGTGGCCAGGGGCCCAAGAGACCCAGTACTTC
TRBD2,once,TRBJ2-3,TRBV4-1,CASSQDAGGRSGTDTQYF,TGCGCCAGCAGCCAAGATGCGGGGGGGCGGTCGGGGACAGATACGCAGTATTTT
-,medium-sized,TRBJ2-3,TRBV11-2,CASSFPDLRGDTQYF,TGTGCCAGCAGCTTCCCGGACCTCCGGGGGGATACGCAGTATTTT
-,-,TRBJ2-4,TRBV21-1,CASPLADIQYF,TGTGCCAGCCCCTTAGCGGACATTCAGTACTTC
-,-,TRBJ2-1,TRBV5-4,CASSAGGDEQFF,TGTGCCAGCAGCGCAGGCGGGGATGAGCAGTTCTTC
-,few,TRBJ1-1,TRBV28,CASRESGAQNTEAFF,TGTGCCAGCAGGGAATCAGGGGCACAGAACACTGAAGCTTTCTTT
-,-,TRBJ2-7,TRBV19,CASSMGGAGPYEQYF,TGTGCCAGTAGTATGGGGGGGGCGGGGCCCTACGAGCAGTACTTC
TRBD2,-,TRBJ2-5,TRBV10-2,CASSESGEGLPQETQYF,TGCGCCAGCAGTGAGTCCGGGGAGGGTCTCCCCCAAGAGACCCAGTACTTC
-,-,TRBJ1-3,TRBV6-5,CASGTRGNTIYF,TGTGCCTCCGGGACACGCGGAAACACCATATATTTT
TRBD2,-,TRBJ2-7,TRBV3-1/TRBV3-2,CASSQGLAGVEQYF,TGTGCCAGCAGCCAAGGACTAGCGGGGGTCGAGCAGTACTTC
-,-,TRBJ2-4,TRBV7-2,CASSLVGRGVKNIQYF,TGTGCCAGCAGCTTAGTGGGGCGGGGAGTCAAAAACATTCAGTACTTC
-,few,TRBJ1-2,TRBV19,CASSAHPYGYGYTF,TGTGCCAGTAGTGCACACCCTTATGGCTATGGCTACACCTTC
-,-,TRBJ2-3,TRBV4-3,CASSQQQEHTDTQYF,TGCGCCAGCAGCCAACAGCAGGAACACACAGATACGCAGTATTTT
-,once,TRBJ2-5,TRBV5-1,CASSLESPGQGLKETQYF,TGCGCCAGCAGCTTGGAGTCGCCAGGACAGGGACTAAAAGAGACCCAGTACTTC
-,-,TRBJ1-4,TRBV30,CASPGLRGKLFF,TGTGCCTCCCCGGGCCTTCGGGGAAAACTGTTTTTT
TRBD1,-,TRBJ1-2,TRBV6-2/TRBV6-3,CASSYSQPGQGGYGYTF,TGTGCCAGCAGTTACTCACAACCGGGACAGGGAGGCTATGGCTACACCTTC
-,-,TRBJ1-1,TRBV29-1,CSVEDHGQPRAFF,TGCAGCGTTGAAGACCACGGACAGCCTCGAGCTTTCTTT
-,-,TRBJ2-6,TRBV18,CASSPQDIFSGANVLTF,TGTGCCAGCTCACCGCAGGACATATTCTCTGGGGCCAACGTCCTGACTTTC
TRBD2,-,TRBJ2-1,TRBV29-1,CSVEGGGSNEQFF,TGCAGCGTTGAAGGCGGGGGGAGCAATGAGCAGTTCTTC
TRBD1,-,TRBJ2-2,TRBV29-1,CSLQDRGTGELFF,TGCAGCCTTCAAGACAGGGGCACCGGGGAGCTGTTTTTT
-,-,TRBJ1-2,TRBV7-2,CASSEKGQVYGYTF,TGTGCCAGCAGCGAGAAGGGGCAGGTCTATGGCTACACCTTC
TRBD1,-,TRBJ1-3,TRBV2,CASSGQGLTTIYF,TGTGCCAGCAGCGGACAGGGGCTGACCACCATATATTTT
-,-,TRBJ2-7,TRBV27,CATAYEQYF,TGTGCCACCGCCTACGAGCAGTACTTC
-,-,TRBJ2-5,TRBV5-1,CASSPEGSGKETQYF,TGCGCCAGCAGCCCGGAAGGTAGCGGCAAAGAGACCCAGTACTTC
TRBD1,-,TRBJ2-1,TRBV4-3,CASSQEVDRVDNEQFF,TGCGCCAGCAGCCAAGAAGTGGACAGGGTCGACAATGAGCAGTTCTTC
TRBD2,-,TRBJ2-1,TRBV5-4,CASSLFRQGGSNEQFF,TGTGCCAGCAGCTTGTTCCGGCAGGGAGGGAGCAATGAGCAGTTCTTC
-,-,TRBJ1-5,TRBV2,CASSERTAVLNQPQHF,TGTGCCAGCAGTGAACGGACAGCCGTCCTAAATCAGCCCCAGCATTTT
-,-,TRBJ2-7,TRBV30,CAWKVGSFHEQYF,TGTGCCTGGAAGGTGGGGAGCTTTCACGAGCAGTACTTC
TRBD2,-,TRBJ2-7,TRBV4-1,CASSHLTSGVYEQYF,TGCGCCAGCAGCCATCTTACTAGCGGGGTCTACGAGCAGTACTTC
-,-,TRBJ1-2,TRBV3-1/TRBV3-2,CASSQDGIRGGAREGYTF,TGTGCCAGCAGCCAAGATGGTATAAGGGGGGGAGCCCGGGAGGGCTACACCTTC
-,-,TRBJ2-2,TRBV6-6,CASSPGQNTGELFF,TGTGCCAGCAGTCCGGGACAGAACACCGGGGAGCTGTTTTTT
TRBD1,-,TRBJ1-4,TRBV6-2/TRBV6-3,CASSLDRDSEKLFF,TGTGCCAGCAGCCTCGACAGGGATTCGGAAAAACTGTTTTTT
-,-,TRBJ1-1,TRBV4-2,CASSQEQGTEAFF,TGTGCCAGCAGCCAAGAACAGGGCACTGAAGCTTTCTTT
-,-,TRBJ2-5,TRBV14,CASSQGGGNQETQYF,TGTGCCAGCAGCCAAGGGGGGGGCAACCAAGAGACCCAGTACTTC
-,-,TRBJ1-6,TRBV5-4,CASSPERASGGPLHF,TGTGCCAGCAGCCCTGAACGGGCCTCCGGGGGACCCCTCCACTTT
TRBD1,-,TRBJ1-6,TRBV4-3,CASSQDDRDNSPLHF,TGCGCCAGCAGCCAAGACGACAGGGATAATTCACCCCTCCACTTT
TRBD2,-,TRBJ2-1,TRBV7-2,CASSLVLAGLSYNEQFF,TGTGCCAGCAGCTTAGTTCTAGCGGGGCTCTCCTACAATGAGCAGTTCTTC
-,-,TRBJ2-5,TRBV5-4,CASSLGQTGGQETQYF,TGTGCCAGCAGCCTCGGACAAACCGGAGGGCAAGAGACCCAGTACTTC
TRBD1,-,TRBJ2-7,TRBV3-1/TRBV3-2,CASSQVPGTGSYEQYF,TGTGCCAGCAGCCAAGTTCCTGGGACAGGGTCCTACGAGCAGTACTTC
TRBD1,-,TRBJ2-7,TRBV27,CASSRHRDSTYEQYF,TGTGCCAGCAGTCGCCACCGGGACAGCACCTACGAGCAGTACTTC
-,-,TRBJ2-1,TRBV5-6,CASSRGGPSSYNEQFF,TGTGCCAGCAGCCGCGGGGGCCCTAGCTCCTACAATGAGCAGTTCTTC
-,-,TRBJ2-2,TRBV7-9,CASSLSGLTGELFF,TGTGCCAGCAGCTTATCGGGACTCACCGGGGAGCTGTTTTTT